The T cell receptor beta chain described here comes from a study of Graves' ophthalmopathy and Graves' hyperthyroidism. Scientists amplified the TCR beta CDR3 regions from RNA transcripts. Second-round multiplex PCR came after a first-round RT-PCR that employed HTBI primers. TCRdb reprocessed the multiplex PCR reads via MiXCR and lists one record per CDR3 protein. Here the sample spans around 1,000,000 distinct CDR3 sequences, 35% to 40% being singletons. Study outcomes and limitations: The model achieved around 67% sensitivity and roughly 72% specificity for ophthalmopathy progression. Most thyroid clonotypes expanded beyond 0.001 frequency were also found in blood.

The CDR3 length is 13 residues. CDR1 and CDR2 from the germline V gene are MNHEY and SMNVEV (reference sequence). The trim removed 6 bases at V and 8 bases at J, leaving 4 bases unmatched. Each hyperthyroidism patient was newly diagnosed, with under 2 months' duration, and aged 18 to 65. Other autoimmune diseases, uncontrolled infections, pregnancy or lactation ruled patients out of participation. A word on this clonotype: Antigen: not known.

The V and J genes are TRBV27 and TRBJ1-5; 10 positions agree with TRBD1. The sample was peripheral blood or thyroid tissue (not recorded which). The clonotype comes from an adult man with Graves' hyperthyroidism. CDR3 nucleotides: TGTGCCAGCAGGGGGACAGGGGATAAGCCCCAGCATTTT. Amino acids: CASRGTGDKPQHF.